The present entry profiles one TCR beta chain with its context. This sample was taken from a study of blood T cell repertoires in COVID-19. The CDR3 covers 15 residues. Germline V gene lookup returns CDR1 SGHDN and CDR2 FVKESK. J lost 5 bases, V lost 1 base, and 7 bases had no gene match. Sequencing was performed with immunoSEQ multiplex PCR; in TCRdb, only in-frame clones are kept and a portion is missing. The sample records under 200,000 clones, approximately 87% being singletons. The sequencing input was peripheral blood. The sequence was collected from a man younger than 30 with active or convalescent COVID-19. The rearrangement links TRBV14 to TRBJ2-5, with 7 bases lining up with TRBD1. CDR3 nucleotides: TGTGCCAGCAGCCAAGCGGGCAGGGGGACGGAGACCCAGTACTTC. Its protein is CASSQAGRGTETQYF. The full variable domain, with the rest looked up from reference TRBV14 and TRBJ2-5, is EAGVTQFPSHSVIEKGQTVTLRCDPISGHDNLYWYRRVMGKEIKFLLHFVKESKQDESGMPNNRFLAERTGGTYSTLKVQPAELEDSGVYFCASSQAGRGTETQYFGPGTRLLVL.